A single sample is the source of the 32 T cell receptor beta chains below, sequenced in a study of cytomegalovirus exposure and HLA in healthy donors. 60 Vbeta and 13 Jbeta primers were used in PCR. The table came from immunoSEQ multiplex PCR; TCRdb's copy has only in-frame clones and leaves some out. Here the sample spans some 120,000 clones, roughly 82% being singletons. The sequencing sample was made of PBMCs. Receptors originate from a male donor in good health and CMV-seropositive.

This clone is termed large. The sample contains more than one DNA sequence encoding this CDR3. The V call is TRBV18, the J call TRBJ1-1; 7 bases agree with TRBD1. The CDR3 has 15 amino acids. CDR1 is KGHSH and CDR2 is LQKENI in the germline V gene. The junction had 7 bases not matched to a gene; V was cut back by 3 bases and J by 3 bases. The CDR3 here is CASSPAGGSDTEAFF. In DNA, the CDR3 is TGTGCCAGCTCACCCGCAGGGGGATCGGACACTGAAGCTTTCTTT.

This rearrangement joins TRBV27 to TRBJ1-4; D gene ambiguous. The length of the CDR3 is 15 residues. The germline CDR1 and CDR2 sequences are MNHEY and SMNVEV (reference sequence). Trimming took off 1 base at V and 3 bases at J, with 9 bases between the two ends. This CDR3 reads CASSLFSGANEKLFF. DNA of the CDR3: TGTGCCAGCAGTTTATTTAGCGGGGCTAATGAAAAACTGTTTTTT.

The chain employs TRBV28 and TRBJ1-1; 8 nucleotides match TRBD1. V was clipped by 6 bases and J by 8 bases; unmatched bases: 11. The germline V gene encodes CDR1 MDHEN and CDR2 SYDVKM. The CDR3 has 14 amino acids. The CDR3 coding sequence is TGTGCCAGCAGCCGGGACAGGACGATGGTGGAAGCTTTCTTT. It specifies CASSRDRTMVEAFF.

The gene calls are TRBV6-1 and TRBJ1-2; tentative D call: TRBD1 (6 bases). Per germline, CDR1 MNHNS and CDR2 SASEGT. CDR3 length equals 14 residues. Trimming pared 8 bases from V and 3 bases from J, leaving 16 bases between. The CDR3 DNA sequence: TGTGCCAGCTCGGAAGACGCAGGGGACTATGGCTACACCTTC. Its protein product is CASSEDAGDYGYTF.

The V gene is TRBV6-4, the J gene TRBJ2-3; TRBD2 is a possible D gene (5 bases). Germline V gene data show CDR1 as MRHNA and CDR2 as SNTAGT. The CDR3 sequence is 15 residues long. V was clipped by 2 bases and J by 4 bases, with 13 bases between them. The CDR3 reads CASSDRLRAADTQYF. The CDR3 DNA reads TGTGCCAGCAGTGACCGCTTGAGGGCGGCAGATACGCAGTATTTT.

This chain connects TRBV11-2 to TRBJ2-2; 12 nucleotides align to TRBD2. Trimming removed 5 bases from V and 7 bases from J; junction bases left unmatched: 5. The CDR3 length is 15 residues. The germline V gene has CDR1 SGHAT and CDR2 FQNNGV. The CDR3 bases are TGTGCCAGCAGCCCGACTAGCGGGAGTATCGGGGAGCTGTTTTTT. It specifies CASSPTSGSIGELFF.

This chain connects TRBV2 to TRBJ1-5; a weak D match, TRBD1 (6 bases). CDR1 SNHLY and CDR2 FYNNEI come from the germline V gene. V gave up 3 bases and J gave up 9 bases, with 12 bases separating them. CDR3 size: 13 residues. CDR3 coding DNA: TGTGCCAGCAGTGAGTGGCAACAGGGGCCCCAGCATTTT. Protein sequence: CASSEWQQGPQHF.

The V and J genes are TRBV27 and TRBJ1-1, with a possible D match to TRBD1 (5 bases). Germline V gene data show CDR1 as MNHEY and CDR2 as SMNVEV (reference sequence). CDR3 length: 13 amino acids. V lost 6 bases and J lost 0, with 8 bases in between. Here the CDR3 reads CASRQAMNTEAFF. The CDR3, as DNA: TGTGCCAGCAGACAGGCCATGAACACTGAAGCTTTCTTT.

This clone was counted a few times. J is TRBJ2-5 and V is TRBV19; the D gene is possibly TRBD2 (5 bases). This CDR3 is 13 amino acids long. Germline loops: CDR1 LNHDA, CDR2 SQIVND (reference sequence). V lost 5 bases to trimming and J lost 4 bases, with 11 bases between them. The CDR3 region is CASSSASPETQYF. The CDR3 DNA reads as TGTGCCAGTAGTTCGGCTAGCCCAGAGACCCAGTACTTC. Drawing the rest from reference TRBV19 and TRBJ2-5, the complete variable domain is DGGITQSPKYLFRKEGQNVTLSCEQNLNHDAMYWYRQDPGQGLRLIYYSQIVNDFQKGDIAEGYSVSREKKESFPLTVTSAQKNPTAFYLCASSSASPETQYFGPGTRLLVL.

This clone was picked up one time. This sequence joins TRBV7-9 and TRBJ2-5, with D possibly TRBD2 on 7 matching bases. V was trimmed by 3 bases and J by 5 bases, leaving 13 bases between them. The CDR3 length is 14 residues. Germline CDR1 is SEHNR and CDR2 is FQNEAQ (reference sequence). CDR3 nucleotides: TGTGCCAGCAGCTTTGGGGGGGCCTGGGAGACCCAGTACTTC. Its translation is CASSFGGAWETQYF.

To note about this clone: The junction does not match germline at one end; this may be a read error. This sequence joins TRBV7-9 and TRBJ1-2; 7 bases align to TRBD1. Germline values: CDR1 SEHNR, CDR2 FQNEAQ (reference sequence). CDR3 size: 16 residues. CDR3 sequence reads: CSSSPPFRQGTYGYTF. The CDR3 bases are TGTTCCAGCAGCCCACCATTCCGACAGGGAACCTATGGCTACACCTTC.

This clone was seen only once. The chain recombines TRBV27 with TRBJ2-7; 11 positions agree with TRBD2. The germline V gene has CDR1 MNHEY and CDR2 SMNVEV (reference sequence). V trimming: 4 bases; J trimming: 6 bases; junction bases outside the gene matches: 5. The CDR3 runs to 14 residues. DNA of the CDR3: TGTGCCAGCAGTTCACTAGCGGGAGTAGGCGAGCAGTACTTC. Protein: CASSSLAGVGEQYF.

A few counts support this clone. J is TRBJ2-2 and V is TRBV5-1; 13 nucleotides match TRBD2. The V gene end was trimmed by 4 bases and the J gene end by 5 bases; junction bases not matched to a gene: 5. The CDR3 is 16 amino acids. From germline, CDR1 is SGHRS and CDR2 YFSETQ. CDR3 sequence (DNA): TGCGCCAGCAGCCCAACTAGCGGGAGGGATACCGGGGAGCTGTTTTTT. Protein sequence: CASSPTSGRDTGELFF.

The rearrangement joins TRBV27 to TRBJ2-2, with 11 bases that match TRBD1. From germline, CDR1 is MNHEY and CDR2 SMNVEV (reference sequence). V lost 3 bases and J lost 6; bases outside the gene matches: 0. The CDR3 runs 14 residues. The CDR3: CASSLGQGAGELFF. The DNA for the CDR3 is TGTGCCAGCAGTTTGGGACAGGGGGCCGGGGAGCTGTTTTTT.

J is TRBJ2-2 and V is TRBV12-2; no check of the table's D call, TRBD2, against the DNA was made. TRBV12-2 is described as a pseudogene. CDR3 length: 16 residues. This chain's CDR3 is CASRLAPSGNTGELFF. For the CDR3, the DNA is TGTGCAAGTCGCTTAGCCCCTAGCGGCAACACCGGGGAGCTGTTTTTT.

V and J are TRBV2 and TRBJ2-2, with 9 bases that match TRBD1. The CDR3 has 15 residues. V was pared by 3 bases and J by 3 bases, with 2 bases of the junction left unmatched. The germline CDR1 and CDR2 sequences are SNHLY and FYNNEI. This chain's CDR3 is CASSDRQGDTGELFF. CDR3 sequence (DNA): TGTGCCAGCAGTGATCGACAGGGGGACACCGGGGAGCTGTTTTTT.

The chain couples TRBV28 to TRBJ1-6, with 8 nucleotides matching TRBD1. V shed 4 bases and J 8 bases; nucleotides not matched to a gene: 10. The CDR3 is 16 residues long. The V gene's germline CDR1 is MDHEN and CDR2 SYDVKM. The CDR3 DNA is TGTGCCAGCAGTTCGCCGGACAGGGCGAGGCATTCACCCCTCCACTTT. As protein: CASSSPDRARHSPLHF.

This chain joins TRBV10-3 and TRBJ1-2; 10 bases match TRBD1. Trimming took 0 bases from V and 0 from J; bases not matched to a gene: 7. Germline CDR1 ENHRY, CDR2 SYGVKD. The CDR3 is 18 residues long. CDR3 bases: TGTGCCATCAGTGAGTCGGGCCGGGACAGGGGACCTAACTATGGCTACACCTTC. Encoded protein: CAISESGRDRGPNYGYTF.

The chain couples TRBV28 to TRBJ2-5; no clear D. Germline CDR1 is MDHEN and CDR2 is SYDVKM. This CDR3 spans 12 amino acids. The V gene lost 10 bases and the J gene lost 7 bases, with 16 bases spanning the gap. CDR3: CATFVPPGTQYF. The CDR3 DNA sequence: TGTGCCACCTTCGTGCCTCCGGGGACCCAGTACTTC.

The J gene is TRBJ2-5, the V gene TRBV6-6; the D gene is possibly TRBD1 (6 bases). The V and J ends lost 0 bases and 2 bases respectively, with 13 bases between them. This CDR3 comprises 16 residues. The germline CDR1 and CDR2 sequences are MNHNY and SVGAGI (reference sequence). In nucleotides, the CDR3 is TGTGCCAGCAGTTACTCGTTCGACAGGCCGCAAGAGACCCAGTACTTC. It is translated as CASSYSFDRPQETQYF.

The rearrangement joins TRBV29-1 to TRBJ2-1; 9 nucleotides agree with TRBD1. This CDR3 region has 15 residues. After removal of 7 bases from V and 3 bases from J, the junction contained 10 bases not matched to a gene. The germline CDR1 and CDR2 sequences are SQVTM and ANQGSEA. CDR3 nucleotide sequence: TGCAGCGCTCCCTCCGGGACAGGGAGCTACAATGAGCAGTTCTTC. Translated, it gives CSAPSGTGSYNEQFF.

This rearrangement joins TRBV29-1 to TRBJ1-4, with D unclear. The CDR3 sequence is 11 residues long. CDR1 is SQVTM, CDR2 ANQGSEA, per germline. The V end lost 6 bases, the J end lost 7 bases, and 9 bases lay between the germline ends. The CDR3 sequence is CSVSGGEKLFF. In nucleotides, the CDR3 is TGCAGCGTGTCCGGAGGTGAAAAACTGTTTTTT.

The chain combines TRBV7-6 with TRBJ2-5; no clear D. CDR3 length: 17 residues. The V gene lost 5 bases and the J gene lost 1 base, with 20 bases spanning the gap. Per the germline V gene, CDR1 is SGHVS and CDR2 is FNYEAQ. The CDR3 protein is CASSPSRLERFQETQYF. CDR3 coding DNA: TGTGCCAGCAGCCCATCACGACTTGAGAGGTTCCAAGAGACCCAGTACTTC. The full variable domain, in which reference TRBV7-6 and TRBJ2-5 provide the parts outside the CDR3, is GAGVSQSPRYKVTKRGQDVALRCDPISGHVSLYWYRQALGQGPEFLTYFNYEAQQDKSGLPNDRFSAERPEGSISTLTIQRTEQRDSAMYRCASSPSRLERFQETQYFGPGTRLLVL.

This clone appeared a single time. The rearrangement links TRBV18 to TRBJ2-2; 7 positions match TRBD1. CDR3 size: 18 residues. V shed 5 bases, J shed 0 bases, and the junction held 12 bases outside the gene matches. In germline, CDR1 is KGHSH, CDR2 LQKENI. CDR3 protein: CASSRSRSGQPNTGELFF. CDR3 nucleotides: TGTGCCAGCTCAAGGTCTCGATCGGGACAGCCGAACACCGGGGAGCTGTTTTTT.

The chain has TRBV7-6 and TRBJ2-5; D is unresolved. The germline V gene has CDR1 SGHVS and CDR2 FNYEAQ. The CDR3 spans 15 residues. The V and J ends lost 6 bases and 5 bases respectively, with 19 bases between them. The CDR3 protein is CASSHNSAARETQYF. The CDR3 coding sequence is TGTGCCAGCAGTCATAATTCGGCGGCGAGGGAGACCCAGTACTTC.

This clone was seen a few times. The chain links TRBV4-3 to TRBJ1-1; no reliable D call. This CDR3 contains 14 residues. The germline V gene has CDR1 LGHNA and CDR2 YSLEER. Trimming pared 0 bases from V and 1 base from J, leaving 6 bases between. CDR3 DNA sequence: TGCGCCAGCAGCCAAGATCTTAGGAACACTGAAGCTTTCTTT. It is translated as CASSQDLRNTEAFF.

The chain uses TRBV2 and TRBJ1-5; a weak D match, TRBD1 (5 bases). Germline CDR1 SNHLY, CDR2 FYNNEI. V was trimmed by 5 bases and J by 7 bases, leaving 21 bases between them. This CDR3 spans 16 amino acids. CDR3 region: CASSSGELGGEQPQHF. The CDR3 coding sequence is TGTGCCAGCAGTTCCGGGGAGTTGGGGGGGGAACAGCCCCAGCATTTT.

This sequence joins TRBV27 and TRBJ2-2, with TRBD2 matching 9 bases. The germline V gene encodes CDR1 MNHEY and CDR2 SMNVEV (reference sequence). The CDR3 contains 14 residues. The trim removed 5 bases at V and 6 bases at J, leaving 4 bases unmatched. CDR3 DNA sequence: TGTGCCAGCAGTCGCATAGCGGGAGCCGGGGAGCTGTTTTTT. Amino acids: CASSRIAGAGELFF.

V and J are TRBV5-4 and TRBJ1-4, with a weak D call TRBD1 (6 bases). Germline assignment: CDR1 SGHNT and CDR2 YYREEE (reference sequence). The V end lost 2 bases, the J end lost 5 bases, and 13 bases lay between the germline ends. The CDR3 sequence is 15 residues long. For the CDR3, the DNA is TGTGCCAGCAGCTTTGGACAGAGTCTAAATGAAAAACTGTTTTTT. Its protein product is CASSFGQSLNEKLFF. The full variable domain, its missing parts supplied by reference TRBV5-4 and TRBJ1-4, is ETGVTQSPTHLIKTRGQQVTLRCSSQSGHNTVSWYQQALGQGPQFIFQYYREEENGRGNFPPRFSGLQFPNYSSELNVNALELDDSALYLCASSFGQSLNEKLFFGSGTQLSVL.

The V call is TRBV28, the J call TRBJ2-3; 9 positions agree with TRBD2. CDR3 length: 17 amino acids. Germline V gene lookup returns CDR1 MDHEN and CDR2 SYDVKM. V gave up 3 bases and J gave up 5 bases; unmatched junction bases: 12. The CDR3 protein is CASSFPIGGLAGDTQYF. The DNA for the CDR3 is TGTGCCAGCAGTTTCCCTATAGGGGGACTAGCAGGAGATACGCAGTATTTT.

This chain connects TRBV7-2 to TRBJ2-7; TRBD2 might be the D (6 bases). Trimming stripped 4 bases from V and 6 bases from J, with 19 bases between. CDR3 length equals 15 residues. The germline CDR1 and CDR2 sequences are SGHTA and FQGNSA. The CDR3 DNA reads as TGTGCCAGCAGCTCCTTCGCCGGGAGTATGGCCGAGCAGTACTTC. Its translation is CASSSFAGSMAEQYF.

This clone showed up just once. V and J are TRBV6-4 and TRBJ2-2, with TRBD1 matching 8 bases. Trimming took 2 bases from V and 0 from J; bases not matched to a gene: 2. Germline V gene data show CDR1 as MRHNA and CDR2 as SNTAGT. The CDR3 contains 16 residues. The CDR3 bases are TGTGCCAGCAGTGACCAGACAGGGGCGAACACCGGGGAGCTGTTTTTT. Translated, it gives CASSDQTGANTGELFF.